These T cell receptor beta chains were read from a single sample in a study of identical twins. A single record per CDR3 protein comes from TCRdb applying MiXCR to the 5' RACE reads. The sample has about 890,000 distinct CDR3 sequences; 10% to 15% are singletons. These data were also reused for a study on yellow fever vaccine responses in identical twins.

Source material: PBMCs. These TCRs come from a woman aged 18-35 years in good health. CDR3s include the opening cysteine and the closing phenylalanine or tryptophan. The D gene is left open where the match is weak. The size field is filled for only some rows; it gives once, few, many or a size class.

clone size	V gene	D gene	J gene	CDR3 DNA	CDR3 protein
.	TRBV18	.	TRBJ1-3	TGTGCCAGCTCGCAAGGCGGGCCCGACTCTGGAAACACCATATATTTT	CASSQGGPDSGNTIYF
few	TRBV7-8	TRBD1	TRBJ2-5	TGTGCCAGCAGCTTTAGCCCACAGGGGGCATGGGAGACCCAGTACTTC	CASSFSPQGAWETQYF
.	TRBV18	.	TRBJ1-5	TGTGCCAGCTCACCAGCGGAGTCCCAGCCCCAGCATTTT	CASSPAESQPQHF
few	TRBV6-2/TRBV6-3	.	TRBJ2-5	TGTGCCAGCAGTCCCCCACCCGGGGTACCGCAAGAGACCCAGTACTTC	CASSPPPGVPQETQYF
.	TRBV29-1	.	TRBJ2-3	TGCAGCGTTGTGGACGGGAGAGGTTCCTCTGGCGCAGATACGCAGTATTTT	CSVVDGRGSSGADTQYF
.	TRBV6-1	TRBD1	TRBJ2-7	TGTGCCAGCAAACCGGGACAGGGGACCTACGAGCAGTACTTC	CASKPGQGTYEQYF
.	TRBV20-1	TRBD1	TRBJ2-1	TGCAGTGCTAGACCCCCGCGGACAGGGCACTACAATGAGCAGTTCTTC	CSARPPRTGHYNEQFF
few	TRBV6-2/TRBV6-3	.	TRBJ1-6	TGTGCCACCAAGGGCTACACGGCTAATTCACCCCTCCACTTT	CATKGYTANSPLHF
few	TRBV20-1	.	TRBJ2-2	TGCAGTGCTAGAGTAGGCTCCGGGACCGGGGAGCTGTTTTTT	CSARVGSGTGELFF
.	TRBV5-5	.	TRBJ2-5	TGTGCCAGCAGCGAGGACAGACAAGAGACCCAGTACTTC	CASSEDRQETQYF